This entry features one TCR beta chain sequence. Germline CDR1 LNHDA, CDR2 SQIVND (reference sequence). This CDR3 spans 15 amino acids. Trimming took 2 bases from V and 8 from J; bases not matched to a gene: 4. This specimen belongs to a study of blood T cell repertoires in COVID-19. On the study more broadly: PBMCs, B-cell-depleted T cells, or T cells provided the cDNA or gDNA that made up the material.

Generated by immunoSEQ multiplex PCR, the TCRdb table keeps only in-frame clones and is missing some. The sample has some 60,000 clones, about 92% seen once. Sequencing input: peripheral blood. The chain carries TRBV19 and TRBJ1-6; 9 bases fit TRBD1. This TCR was sampled from a man between 60 and 70 years old with acute or convalescent COVID-19. CDR3 bases: TGTGCCAGTAGTATACGTGACAGGGGGGATTCACCCCTCCACTTT. Protein sequence: CASSIRDRGDSPLHF.